These T cell receptor beta chains were read from a single sample in a study of regulatory T cells in long-lasting Graves disease. TCRdb itself ran the multiplex PCR reads through MiXCR, one entry per CDR3 protein. Of around 460,000 distinct CDR3 sequences in the sample, about 15% were seen once. The data were also submitted as part of a second study, on T cells in Graves' hyperthyroidism and ophthalmopathy.

Source: peripheral blood mononuclear cells (PBMCs), taken at new diagnosis, from a patient treated with antithyroid drugs. The receptor source for this set is a woman between 45 and 60 years old with Graves disease. CDR3s include the opening cysteine and the closing phenylalanine or tryptophan. Fields, in order: V gene, clone size, J gene, D gene, CDR3 length, CDR3 protein, CDR3 DNA. The D gene is left open where the match is weak. Size is stated for part of the rows, as once, few or many counts, or as a class when the clone is expanded.

V: TRBV2; size: many; J: TRBJ2-1; D: TRBD2; length: 17; CDR3: CASRRGLAGGLYNEQFF; DNA: TGTGCCAGCAGGCGCGGACTAGCGGGAGGTCTCTACAATGAGCAGTTCTTC
V: TRBV5-1; size: few; J: TRBJ1-4; D: NA; length: 16; CDR3: CASSPGPAVYGGKLFF; DNA: TGCGCCAGCAGCCCAGGTCCAGCGGTGTATGGGGGAAAACTGTTTTTT
V: TRBV5-1; size: NA; J: TRBJ2-1; D: NA; length: 12; CDR3: CASGRPNNEQFF; DNA: TGCGCCAGTGGAAGACCGAACAATGAGCAGTTCTTC
V: TRBV7-2; size: many; J: TRBJ2-1; D: TRBD2; length: 16; CDR3: CASSQTSSGSYNEQFF; DNA: TGTGCCAGCAGCCAAACCTCTAGCGGGAGCTACAATGAGCAGTTCTTC
V: TRBV6-2/TRBV6-3; size: many; J: TRBJ2-1; D: TRBD2; length: 13; CDR3: CASRAGESDEQFF; DNA: TGTGCCAGCAGAGCGGGAGAATCGGATGAGCAGTTCTTC
V: TRBV2; size: NA; J: TRBJ2-1; D: NA; length: 15; CDR3: CASSVSWRLALNQFF; DNA: TGTGCCAGCAGTGTCAGTTGGAGACTCGCCCTAAATCAGTTCTTC
V: TRBV5-1; size: NA; J: TRBJ2-7; D: NA; length: 15; CDR3: CASSLLGPDPYEQYF; DNA: TGCGCCAGCAGCTTGCTGGGACCGGATCCCTACGAGCAGTACTTC
V: TRBV6-2/TRBV6-3; size: NA; J: TRBJ2-1; D: TRBD2; length: 15; CDR3: CASSELAGTEAEQFF; DNA: TGTGCCAGCAGTGAGCTAGCGGGGACCGAGGCTGAGCAGTTCTTC
V: TRBV6-9; size: NA; J: TRBJ2-1; D: NA; length: 14; CDR3: CASSDGDLNNEQFF; DNA: TGCGCCAGCAGTGACGGGGACCTAAACAATGAGCAGTTCTTC
V: TRBV14; size: few; J: TRBJ2-7; D: NA; length: 17; CDR3: CASSQVTLRDLPVEQYF; DNA: TGTGCCAGCAGCCAAGTTACGCTCCGGGATCTACCCGTTGAGCAGTACTTC
V: TRBV7-9; size: few; J: TRBJ2-1; D: NA; length: 15; CDR3: CASSLGDTPYNEQFF; DNA: TGTGCCAGCAGCTTAGGGGACACCCCCTACAATGAGCAGTTCTTC
V: TRBV7-9; size: many; J: TRBJ1-1; D: NA; length: 15; CDR3: CASSLRGSLNTEAFF; DNA: TGTGCCAGCAGCTTACGGGGGTCGTTGAACACTGAAGCTTTCTTT
V: TRBV5-1; size: once; J: TRBJ2-2; D: TRBD2; length: 17; CDR3: CASSSGLAGSNTRELFF; DNA: TGCGCCAGCAGCTCAGGACTAGCGGGTTCGAACACCAGGGAGCTGTTTTTT
V: TRBV3-1; size: few; J: TRBJ1-2; D: TRBD1; length: 14; CDR3: CASSPTGGNYGYTF; DNA: TGTGCCAGCAGCCCGACAGGGGGTAACTATGGCTACACCTTC
V: TRBV20-1; size: many; J: TRBJ2-1; D: NA; length: 14; CDR3: CSAAVAVWDNEQFF; DNA: TGCAGTGCCGCAGTAGCGGTCTGGGACAATGAGCAGTTCTTC